This is a list of T cell receptor beta chains from one sample in a study of blood T cell repertoires in COVID-19. Clones were read by immunoSEQ multiplex PCR, and TCRdb kept only the in-frame ones, dropping some. The data contain hundreds of thousands of clones, 85% of them singletons. The sequenced sample was peripheral blood. The receptors here all came from a human donor in a cohort sampled during active COVID-19. Both conserved end residues are part of each CDR3. The D gene is left open where the match is weak. The size entry is marked missing in some rows and otherwise reads once, few, many or a size class.

v_gene: TRBV4-1
abundance: -
d_gene: -
j_gene: TRBJ2-1
CDR3nt: TGCGCCAGCAGCCAAGATGCAGGGGTGAAATCGGATGAGCAGTTCTTC
CDR3aa: CASSQDAGVKSDEQFF

v_gene: TRBV30
abundance: -
d_gene: TRBD1
j_gene: TRBJ2-7
CDR3nt: TGTGCCTGGGAACAGGGGGATCAAAACTACGAGCAGTACTTC
CDR3aa: CAWEQGDQNYEQYF

v_gene: TRBV4-3
abundance: -
d_gene: -
j_gene: TRBJ1-4
CDR3nt: TGCGCCAGCAGCCTTGAGTCGTCTAATGAAAAACTGTTTTTT
CDR3aa: CASSLESSNEKLFF

v_gene: TRBV19
abundance: -
d_gene: -
j_gene: TRBJ1-2
CDR3nt: TGTGCCAGTAGTATACAGGGGAAGGGTAACTATGGCTACACCTTC
CDR3aa: CASSIQGKGNYGYTF

v_gene: TRBV7-3
abundance: -
d_gene: -
j_gene: TRBJ2-3
CDR3nt: TGTGCCAGCAGCTTAAGTCAGGGTAGGACAGATACGCAGTATTTT
CDR3aa: CASSLSQGRTDTQYF

v_gene: TRBV10-3
abundance: -
d_gene: -
j_gene: TRBJ1-4
CDR3nt: TGTGCCATGAGGGCCGCCCTGGGGGAAAAACTGTTTTTT
CDR3aa: CAMRAALGEKLFF

v_gene: TRBV18
abundance: -
d_gene: TRBD1
j_gene: TRBJ1-1
CDR3nt: TGTGCCAGCTCATCGACAGGGACAAGCTCGAACACTGAAGCTTTCTTT
CDR3aa: CASSSTGTSSNTEAFF

v_gene: TRBV3-1/TRBV3-2
abundance: -
d_gene: -
j_gene: TRBJ2-7
CDR3nt: TGTGCCAGCAGCCCAGGGAACGAGCAGTACTTC
CDR3aa: CASSPGNEQYF

v_gene: TRBV5-1
abundance: -
d_gene: TRBD1
j_gene: TRBJ2-5
CDR3nt: TGCGCCAGCAGCTACACAGGGGTAAGGGAGACCCAGTACTTC
CDR3aa: CASSYTGVRETQYF

v_gene: TRBV7-2
abundance: -
d_gene: -
j_gene: TRBJ1-6
CDR3nt: TGTGCCAGCAGCTTAGTGAGTGAATATAATTCACCCCTCCACTTT
CDR3aa: CASSLVSEYNSPLHF

v_gene: TRBV7-9
abundance: -
d_gene: TRBD1
j_gene: TRBJ1-5
CDR3nt: TGTGCCAGCAGCCTATCGGACAGGGGGCATCAGCCCCAGCATTTT
CDR3aa: CASSLSDRGHQPQHF

v_gene: TRBV18
abundance: -
d_gene: TRBD2
j_gene: TRBJ2-1
CDR3nt: TGTGCCAGCTCACCGCGGGGACTAGCATTGGGTGAGCAGTTCTTC
CDR3aa: CASSPRGLALGEQFF

v_gene: TRBV3-1/TRBV3-2
abundance: -
d_gene: -
j_gene: TRBJ1-2
CDR3nt: TGTGCCAGCAGCCAGGGGGCTGGCTACACCTTC
CDR3aa: CASSQGAGYTF

v_gene: TRBV28
abundance: once
d_gene: TRBD2
j_gene: TRBJ2-5
CDR3nt: TGTGCCAGCAGACCCAGCGGGAGGGCCTGGACCCAGTACTTC
CDR3aa: CASRPSGRAWTQYF

v_gene: TRBV3-1/TRBV3-2
abundance: -
d_gene: -
j_gene: TRBJ1-1
CDR3nt: TGTGCCAGCAGCCTCGGGAGGAGGATGAACACTGAAGCTTTCTTT
CDR3aa: CASSLGRRMNTEAFF

v_gene: TRBV5-4
abundance: -
d_gene: TRBD2
j_gene: TRBJ2-1
CDR3nt: TGTGCCAGCAGCTCCGGGACTAGTCCCTCCTACAATGAGCAGTTCTTC
CDR3aa: CASSSGTSPSYNEQFF

v_gene: TRBV7-9
abundance: -
d_gene: -
j_gene: TRBJ2-5
CDR3nt: TGTGCCAGCACTTTACGGGAGACCCAGTACTTC
CDR3aa: CASTLRETQYF

v_gene: TRBV27
abundance: -
d_gene: TRBD2
j_gene: TRBJ2-1
CDR3nt: TGTGCCAGCAGTTCGGGGACTAGCCCCTACAATGAGCAGTTCTTC
CDR3aa: CASSSGTSPYNEQFF

v_gene: TRBV14
abundance: few
d_gene: TRBD2
j_gene: TRBJ2-1
CDR3nt: TGTGCCAGCAGCCAAGGGGGACTAGCGGGAGTAAGTTACAATGAGCAGTTCTTC
CDR3aa: CASSQGGLAGVSYNEQFF

v_gene: TRBV3-1/TRBV3-2
abundance: -
d_gene: -
j_gene: TRBJ2-2
CDR3nt: TGTGCCAGCAGCCGGGGGCCCGGGGAGCTGTTTTTT
CDR3aa: CASSRGPGELFF

v_gene: TRBV5-1
abundance: -
d_gene: TRBD1
j_gene: TRBJ2-5
CDR3nt: TGCGCCAGCAGAGGGGGCAACCAAGAGACCCAGTACTTC
CDR3aa: CASRGGNQETQYF

v_gene: TRBV5-1
abundance: -
d_gene: TRBD1
j_gene: TRBJ2-5
CDR3nt: TGCGCCAGCAGCCCCGGGACAGGGGAAGAGACCCAGTACTTC
CDR3aa: CASSPGTGEETQYF

v_gene: TRBV4-3
abundance: -
d_gene: -
j_gene: TRBJ2-5
CDR3nt: TGCGCCAGCAGCTTCACGTACGCGGGAACGTGGGCTCAAGAGACCCAGTACTTC
CDR3aa: CASSFTYAGTWAQETQYF

v_gene: TRBV2
abundance: once
d_gene: TRBD1
j_gene: TRBJ2-7
CDR3nt: TGTGCCAGCAGTTTTCCGGGACAGGGCTCCTACGAGCAGTACTTC
CDR3aa: CASSFPGQGSYEQYF

v_gene: TRBV6-2/TRBV6-3
abundance: -
d_gene: -
j_gene: TRBJ2-7
CDR3nt: TGTGCCAGCAGTCAATGGGACCGGGACAAGACCTACGAGCAGTACTTC
CDR3aa: CASSQWDRDKTYEQYF

v_gene: TRBV5-4
abundance: -
d_gene: TRBD1
j_gene: TRBJ1-4
CDR3nt: TGTGCCAGCAGCCGTGTGGAGAACGACAGGGGTGAAAAACTGTTTTTT
CDR3aa: CASSRVENDRGEKLFF

v_gene: TRBV5-6
abundance: -
d_gene: TRBD2
j_gene: TRBJ2-7
CDR3nt: TGTGCCAGCAGCTCCCCGGGACTAGGGTACGAGCAGTACTTC
CDR3aa: CASSSPGLGYEQYF

v_gene: TRBV6-5
abundance: -
d_gene: -
j_gene: TRBJ2-3
CDR3nt: TGTGCCAGCAGGGTACAGGGCACAGATACGCAGTATTTT
CDR3aa: CASRVQGTDTQYF

v_gene: TRBV28
abundance: -
d_gene: TRBD1
j_gene: TRBJ1-1
CDR3nt: TGTGCCAGCAGACCCTCTGGACAGGGGCGGACTGAAGCTTTCTTT
CDR3aa: CASRPSGQGRTEAFF

v_gene: TRBV18
abundance: -
d_gene: -
j_gene: TRBJ1-1
CDR3nt: TGTGCCAGCTCTCAACGGTACACTGAAGCTTTCTTT
CDR3aa: CASSQRYTEAFF

v_gene: TRBV19
abundance: -
d_gene: -
j_gene: TRBJ2-5
CDR3nt: TGTGCCAGTAGTATTCCTGGCAGGGGGAGGAGAGAGACCCAGTACTTC
CDR3aa: CASSIPGRGRRETQYF

v_gene: TRBV7-2
abundance: -
d_gene: TRBD2
j_gene: TRBJ2-2
CDR3nt: TGTGCCAGCAGCCAAGGGACTAGCGGGACCAACACCGGGGAGCTGTTTTTT
CDR3aa: CASSQGTSGTNTGELFF

v_gene: TRBV5-6
abundance: -
d_gene: TRBD2
j_gene: TRBJ2-3
CDR3nt: TGTGCCAGCAGCTTGGAGCTAGCGGGGAGCACAGATACGCAGTATTTT
CDR3aa: CASSLELAGSTDTQYF

v_gene: TRBV3-1/TRBV3-2
abundance: -
d_gene: -
j_gene: TRBJ1-3
CDR3nt: TGTGCCAGCAGCCAAAACAGGCGCGGATCCTCTGGAAACACCATATATTTT
CDR3aa: CASSQNRRGSSGNTIYF

v_gene: TRBV20-1
abundance: -
d_gene: TRBD2
j_gene: TRBJ2-2
CDR3nt: TGCAGTGCTAGTGGCGGGAGGAACACCGGGGAGCTGTTTTTT
CDR3aa: CSASGGRNTGELFF

v_gene: TRBV7-2
abundance: -
d_gene: -
j_gene: TRBJ2-3
CDR3nt: TGTGCCAGCAGCTCAAGTGGGATCGGGGCAGATACGCAGTATTTT
CDR3aa: CASSSSGIGADTQYF

v_gene: TRBV9
abundance: -
d_gene: -
j_gene: TRBJ1-5
CDR3nt: TGTGCCAGCAGCGTGTCAGGGAACTCGGTTCAGCCCCAGCATTTT
CDR3aa: CASSVSGNSVQPQHF

v_gene: TRBV5-1
abundance: -
d_gene: -
j_gene: TRBJ2-7
CDR3nt: TGCGCCAGCAGCTTGGGGGTCGGACGGACTTACGAGCAGTACTTC
CDR3aa: CASSLGVGRTYEQYF

v_gene: TRBV24-1
abundance: -
d_gene: -
j_gene: TRBJ1-5
CDR3nt: TGTGCCACCAGCAGGGGAATGGGTCAGCCCCAGCATTTT
CDR3aa: CATSRGMGQPQHF

v_gene: TRBV18
abundance: -
d_gene: TRBD1
j_gene: TRBJ1-5
CDR3nt: TGTGCCAGCTCACCAAGACAGGGCGTCGGCAATCAGCCCCAGCATTTT
CDR3aa: CASSPRQGVGNQPQHF

v_gene: TRBV5-1
abundance: -
d_gene: -
j_gene: TRBJ2-3
CDR3nt: TGCGCCAGCAGCTCCCCTACAGATACGCAGTATTTT
CDR3aa: CASSSPTDTQYF

v_gene: TRBV4-3
abundance: -
d_gene: -
j_gene: TRBJ2-4
CDR3nt: TGCGCCAGCAGCCAAAGCCCCTCAGGGATTCAGTACTTC
CDR3aa: CASSQSPSGIQYF

v_gene: TRBV19
abundance: -
d_gene: TRBD2
j_gene: TRBJ2-7
CDR3nt: TGTGCCAGTAGTACCCATAGCGGGGGCTACGAGCAGTACTTC
CDR3aa: CASSTHSGGYEQYF

v_gene: TRBV7-8
abundance: -
d_gene: -
j_gene: TRBJ2-2
CDR3nt: TGTGCCAGCAGCTCGCCCCGGGGAAACACCGGGGAGCTGTTTTTT
CDR3aa: CASSSPRGNTGELFF

v_gene: TRBV9
abundance: -
d_gene: -
j_gene: TRBJ2-2
CDR3nt: TGTGCCAGCAGCGGTCAGAACACCGGGGAGCTGTTTTTT
CDR3aa: CASSGQNTGELFF

v_gene: TRBV7-2
abundance: -
d_gene: TRBD1
j_gene: TRBJ1-5
CDR3nt: TGTGCCAGCAGCTTAGACAGGGGGGCTCAGCCCCAGCATTTT
CDR3aa: CASSLDRGAQPQHF